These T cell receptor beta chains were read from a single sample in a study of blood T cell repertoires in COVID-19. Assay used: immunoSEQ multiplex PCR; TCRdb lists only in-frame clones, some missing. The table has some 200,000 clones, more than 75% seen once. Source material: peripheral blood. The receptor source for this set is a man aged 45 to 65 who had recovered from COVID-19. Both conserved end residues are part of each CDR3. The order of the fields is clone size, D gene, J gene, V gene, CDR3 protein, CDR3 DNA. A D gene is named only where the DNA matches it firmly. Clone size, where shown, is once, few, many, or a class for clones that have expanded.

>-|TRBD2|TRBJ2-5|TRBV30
CAQGLAGGVPQETQYF
TGTGCCCAGGGACTAGCGGGAGGGGTCCCCCAAGAGACCCAGTACTTC
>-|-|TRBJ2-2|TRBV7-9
CASLQGGELFF
TGTGCCAGCTTACAGGGCGGGGAGCTGTTTTTT
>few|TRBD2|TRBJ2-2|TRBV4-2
CASSQTGLAGSAGELFF
TGTGCCAGCAGCCAAACGGGACTAGCGGGATCCGCCGGGGAGCTGTTTTTT
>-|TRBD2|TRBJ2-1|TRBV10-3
CAISGGSGRALNEQFF
TGTGCCATCAGTGGAGGGAGCGGGAGGGCCCTCAATGAGCAGTTCTTC
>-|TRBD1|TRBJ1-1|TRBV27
CASSLRGTGDSEAFF
TGTGCCAGCAGTTTACGCGGGACAGGGGATTCTGAAGCTTTCTTT
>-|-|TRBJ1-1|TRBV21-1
CASSAPTGGAVTEAFF
TGTGCCAGCAGCGCACCGACAGGGGGCGCGGTCACTGAAGCTTTCTTT
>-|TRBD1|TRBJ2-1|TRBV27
CASSPIWPEQGKGYNEQFF
TGTGCCAGCAGTCCGATATGGCCTGAACAGGGGAAAGGCTACAATGAGCAGTTCTTC
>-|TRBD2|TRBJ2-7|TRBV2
CASSEKGLAGYEQYF
TGTGCCAGCAGTGAAAAGGGACTAGCGGGATACGAGCAGTACTTC
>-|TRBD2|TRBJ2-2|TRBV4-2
CASSQDRGVLAGPDTGELFF
TGTGCCAGCAGCCAAGATAGGGGGGTACTAGCGGGCCCGGACACCGGGGAGCTGTTTTTT
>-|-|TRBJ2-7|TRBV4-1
CASSQVSGDYEQYF
TGCGCCAGCAGCCAGGTCTCAGGGGACTACGAGCAGTACTTC
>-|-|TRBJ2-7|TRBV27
CASRQGYEQYF
TGTGCCAGCCGTCAGGGCTACGAGCAGTACTTC
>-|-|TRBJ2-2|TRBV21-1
CASSTHGRRAAGELFF
TGTGCCAGCAGCACCCATGGGCGGAGGGCCGCCGGGGAGCTGTTTTTT
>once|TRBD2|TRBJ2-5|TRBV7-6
CASSYSPGLGETQYF
TGTGCCAGCAGTTACTCACCTGGACTAGGGGAGACCCAGTACTTC
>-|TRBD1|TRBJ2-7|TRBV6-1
CASSEAGTGAYEQYF
TGTGCCAGCAGTGAAGCGGGGACAGGGGCCTACGAGCAGTACTTC
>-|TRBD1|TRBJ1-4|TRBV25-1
CASSELGQPNEKLFF
TGTGCCAGCAGTGAATTGGGACAGCCTAATGAAAAACTGTTTTTT
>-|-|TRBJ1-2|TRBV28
CASSSQGKRANYGYTF
TGTGCCAGCAGTTCACAGGGCAAAAGAGCTAACTATGGCTACACCTTC
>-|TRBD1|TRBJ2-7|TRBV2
CASMPGQPPYEQYF
TGTGCCAGCATGCCGGGACAGCCTCCTTACGAGCAGTACTTC
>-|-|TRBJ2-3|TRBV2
CASRAGGTDTQYF
TGTGCCAGCAGGGCAGGCGGCACAGATACGCAGTATTTT
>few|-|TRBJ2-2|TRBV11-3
CASSRTGAGELFF
TGTGCCAGCAGCCGGACTGGAGCCGGGGAGCTGTTTTTT
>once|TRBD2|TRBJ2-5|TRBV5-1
CASSLVGGEETQYF
TGCGCCAGCAGCTTGGTCGGGGGGGAAGAGACCCAGTACTTC
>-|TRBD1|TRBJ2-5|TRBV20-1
CSASGTGRQETQYF
TGCAGTGCTAGTGGGACAGGACGACAAGAGACCCAGTACTTC
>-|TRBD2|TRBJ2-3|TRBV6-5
CASRASGRDTDTQYF
TGTGCCAGCAGGGCTAGCGGGAGGGACACAGATACGCAGTATTTT
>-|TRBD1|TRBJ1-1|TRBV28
CASNQGAERAFF
TGTGCCAGCAATCAGGGGGCGGAACGAGCTTTCTTT
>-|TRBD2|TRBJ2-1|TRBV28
CASKAPQAGSYNEQFF
TGTGCCAGCAAGGCCCCGCAAGCGGGGTCCTACAATGAGCAGTTCTTC
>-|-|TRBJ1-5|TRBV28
CASSFAAQAGNQPQHF
TGTGCCAGCAGTTTTGCTGCCCAGGCTGGCAATCAGCCCCAGCATTTT
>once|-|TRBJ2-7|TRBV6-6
CASSPLEASYEQYF
TGTGCCAGCAGCCCGTTGGAGGCCTCCTACGAGCAGTACTTC
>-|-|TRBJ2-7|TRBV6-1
CASSETGPAYEQYF
TGTGCCAGCAGTGAGACAGGACCGGCCTACGAGCAGTACTTC
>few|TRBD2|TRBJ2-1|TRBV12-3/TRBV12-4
CASRASGVTEQFF
TGTGCCAGCAGGGCTAGCGGGGTGACTGAGCAGTTCTTC
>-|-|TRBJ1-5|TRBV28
CASVQSNSNQPQHF
TGTGCCAGCGTACAGAGTAATAGCAATCAGCCCCAGCATTTT
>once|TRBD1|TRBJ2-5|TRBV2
CATKQGAQETQYF
TGTGCCACCAAACAGGGGGCCCAAGAGACCCAGTACTTC
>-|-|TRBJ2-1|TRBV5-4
CASSLKGDILSSYNEQFF
TGTGCCAGCAGCTTGAAGGGGGACATCCTGAGCTCCTACAATGAGCAGTTCTTC
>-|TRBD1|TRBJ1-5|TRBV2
CASSEDRGDQPQHF
TGTGCCAGCAGTGAGGACAGGGGAGATCAGCCCCAGCATTTT
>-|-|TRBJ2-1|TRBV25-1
CASSRGGTAYNEQFF
TGTGCCAGCAGTCGAGGGGGGACAGCCTACAATGAGCAGTTCTTC
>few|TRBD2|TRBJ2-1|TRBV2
CASSGLAVAYNEQFF
TGTGCCAGCAGTGGACTAGCGGTTGCCTACAATGAGCAGTTCTTC
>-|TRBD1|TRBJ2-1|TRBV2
CASSPLGQLASYNEQFF
TGTGCCAGCAGCCCCCTGGGACAGTTAGCCTCCTACAATGAGCAGTTCTTC
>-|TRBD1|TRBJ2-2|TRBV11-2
CASSLGLGGANTGELFF
TGTGCCAGCAGCTTAGGTTTAGGGGGCGCGAACACCGGGGAGCTGTTTTTT
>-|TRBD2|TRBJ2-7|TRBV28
CASSSLAAPYEQYF
TGTGCCAGCAGTTCCCTAGCGGCCCCCTACGAGCAGTACTTC
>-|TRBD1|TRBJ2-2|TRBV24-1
CATSDTTGVGGELFF
TGTGCCACCAGTGATACTACAGGGGTAGGCGGGGAGCTGTTTTTT
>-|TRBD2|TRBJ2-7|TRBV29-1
CSVVGGRVDEQYF
TGCAGCGTTGTTGGTGGGAGGGTCGACGAGCAGTACTTC
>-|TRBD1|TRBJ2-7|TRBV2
CASSVETGSSYEQYF
TGTGCCAGCAGTGTTGAGACAGGGAGCTCCTACGAGCAGTACTTC
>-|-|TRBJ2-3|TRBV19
CASSIGGLWGTDTQYF
TGTGCCAGTAGTATTGGCGGTCTTTGGGGCACAGATACGCAGTATTTT